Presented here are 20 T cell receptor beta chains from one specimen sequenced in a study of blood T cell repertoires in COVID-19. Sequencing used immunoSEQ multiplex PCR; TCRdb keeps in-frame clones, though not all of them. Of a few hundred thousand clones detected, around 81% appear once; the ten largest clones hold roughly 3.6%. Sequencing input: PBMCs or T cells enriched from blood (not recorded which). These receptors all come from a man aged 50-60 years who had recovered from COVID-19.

The CDR3 is CASSFQGVFYEQYF. The DNA of the CDR3 is TGTGCCAGCAGCTTCCAGGGTGTATTTTACGAGCAGTACTTC. V gene TRBV7-8 combines with J gene TRBJ2-7; the D gene is possibly TRBD1 (5 bases). This CDR3 has 14 amino acids. V was cut by 3 bases and J by 4 bases, with 13 bases left in between. Germline V gene lookup returns CDR1 SGHVS and CDR2 FQNEAQ.

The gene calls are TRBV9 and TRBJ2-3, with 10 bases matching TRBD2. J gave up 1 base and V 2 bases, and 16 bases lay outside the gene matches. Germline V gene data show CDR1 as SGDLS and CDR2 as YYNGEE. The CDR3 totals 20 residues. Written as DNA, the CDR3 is TGTGCCAGCAGCGTGACTCTGACTAGCGGGTCTTTAGGGGGCACAGATACGCAGTATTTT. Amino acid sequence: CASSVTLTSGSLGGTDTQYF.

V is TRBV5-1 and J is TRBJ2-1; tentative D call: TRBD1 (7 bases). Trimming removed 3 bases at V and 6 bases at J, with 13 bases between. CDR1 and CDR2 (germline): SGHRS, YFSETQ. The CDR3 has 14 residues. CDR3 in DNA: TGCGCCAGCAGCTCGGAGGGGACAGTCAATGAGCAGTTCTTC. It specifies CASSSEGTVNEQFF.

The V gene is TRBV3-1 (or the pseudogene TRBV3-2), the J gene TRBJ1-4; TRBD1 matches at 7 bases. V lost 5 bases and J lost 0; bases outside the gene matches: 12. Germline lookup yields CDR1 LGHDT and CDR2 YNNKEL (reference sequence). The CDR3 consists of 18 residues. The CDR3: CASSAMTGTLTTNEKLFF. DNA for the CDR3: TGTGCCAGCAGCGCCATGACAGGGACCCTCACAACTAATGAAAAACTGTTTTTT.

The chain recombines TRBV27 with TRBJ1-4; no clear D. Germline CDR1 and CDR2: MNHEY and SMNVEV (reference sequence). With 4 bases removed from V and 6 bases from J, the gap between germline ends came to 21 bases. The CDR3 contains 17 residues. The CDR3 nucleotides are TGTGCCAGCAGTTCCCGGGGAGGGCCTATAATATATGAAAAACTGTTTTTT. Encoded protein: CASSSRGGPIIYEKLFF.

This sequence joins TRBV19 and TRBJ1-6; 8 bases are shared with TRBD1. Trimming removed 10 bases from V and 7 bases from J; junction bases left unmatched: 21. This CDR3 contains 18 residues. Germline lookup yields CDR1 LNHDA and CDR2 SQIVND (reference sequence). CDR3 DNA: TGTGCCACCTCCCTGGGAGGTGGACAGGGAGGAGAGAATTCACCCCTCCACTTT. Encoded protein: CATSLGGGQGGENSPLHF. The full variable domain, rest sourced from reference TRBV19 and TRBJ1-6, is DGGITQSPKYLFRKEGQNVTLSCEQNLNHDAMYWYRQDPGQGLRLIYYSQIVNDFQKGDIAEGYSVSREKKESFPLTVTSAQKNPTAFYLCATSLGGGQGGENSPLHFGNGTRLTVT.

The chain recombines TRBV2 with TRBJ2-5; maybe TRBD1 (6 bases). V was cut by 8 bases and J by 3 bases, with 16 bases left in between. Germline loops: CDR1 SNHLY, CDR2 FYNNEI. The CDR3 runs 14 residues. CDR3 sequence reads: CASGDTGWEETQYF. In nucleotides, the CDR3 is TGTGCCAGCGGGGACACCGGGTGGGAAGAGACCCAGTACTTC.

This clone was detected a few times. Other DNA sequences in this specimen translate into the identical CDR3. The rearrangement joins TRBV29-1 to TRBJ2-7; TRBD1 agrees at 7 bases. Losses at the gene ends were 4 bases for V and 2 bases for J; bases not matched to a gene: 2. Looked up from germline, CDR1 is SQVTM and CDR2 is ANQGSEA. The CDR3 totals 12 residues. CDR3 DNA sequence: TGCAGCGTTGGGACAGGAACCTACGAGCAGTACTTC. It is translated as CSVGTGTYEQYF.

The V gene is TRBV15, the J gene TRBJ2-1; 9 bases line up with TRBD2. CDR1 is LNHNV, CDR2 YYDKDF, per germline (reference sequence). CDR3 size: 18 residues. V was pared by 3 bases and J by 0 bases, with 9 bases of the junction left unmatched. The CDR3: CATSSPGDSGSSYNEQFF. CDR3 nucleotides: TGTGCCACCAGCAGCCCAGGGGATAGCGGGAGCTCCTACAATGAGCAGTTCTTC.

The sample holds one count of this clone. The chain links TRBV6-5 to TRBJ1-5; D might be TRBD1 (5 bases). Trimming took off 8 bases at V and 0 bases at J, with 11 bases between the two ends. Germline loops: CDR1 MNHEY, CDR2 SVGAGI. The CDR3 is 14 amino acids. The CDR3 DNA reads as TGTGCCAGCTCTTGGGGCCTTAGCAATCAGCCCCAGCATTTT. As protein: CASSWGLSNQPQHF.

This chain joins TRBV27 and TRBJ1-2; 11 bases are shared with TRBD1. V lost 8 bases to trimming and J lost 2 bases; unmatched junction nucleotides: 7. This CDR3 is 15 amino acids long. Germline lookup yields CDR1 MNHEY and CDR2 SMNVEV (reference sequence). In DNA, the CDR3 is TGTGCCAGCCGACGGACAGGGGGCCCCAACTATGGCTACACCTTC. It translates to CASRRTGGPNYGYTF.

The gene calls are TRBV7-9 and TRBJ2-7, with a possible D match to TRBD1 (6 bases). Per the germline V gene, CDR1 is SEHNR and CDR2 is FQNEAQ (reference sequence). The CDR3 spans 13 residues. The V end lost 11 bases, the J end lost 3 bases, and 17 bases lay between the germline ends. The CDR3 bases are TGTGCCGGCCTTGTGCCCAGGGGCTACGAGCAGTACTTC. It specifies CAGLVPRGYEQYF.

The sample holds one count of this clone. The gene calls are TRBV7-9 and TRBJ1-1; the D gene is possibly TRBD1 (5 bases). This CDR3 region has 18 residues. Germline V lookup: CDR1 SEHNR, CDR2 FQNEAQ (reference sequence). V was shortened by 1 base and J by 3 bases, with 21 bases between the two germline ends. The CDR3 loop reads CASSLVGGFVRKDTEAFF. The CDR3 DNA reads TGTGCCAGCAGCTTAGTGGGGGGATTCGTTAGGAAGGACACTGAAGCTTTCTTT.

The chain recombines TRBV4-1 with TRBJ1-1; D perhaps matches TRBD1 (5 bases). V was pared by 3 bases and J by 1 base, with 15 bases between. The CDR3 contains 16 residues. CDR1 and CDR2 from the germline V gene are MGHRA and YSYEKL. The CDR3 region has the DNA TGCGCCAGCAGCCAGGGAAACCGACAGAGGAACACTGAAGCTTTCTTT. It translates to CASSQGNRQRNTEAFF.

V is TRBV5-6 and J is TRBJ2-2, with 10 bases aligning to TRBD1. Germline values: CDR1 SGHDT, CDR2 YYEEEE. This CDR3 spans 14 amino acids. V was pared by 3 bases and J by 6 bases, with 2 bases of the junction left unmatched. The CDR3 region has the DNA TGTGCCAGCAGCTCGACAGGGGGCGCCGGGGAGCTGTTTTTT. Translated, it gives CASSSTGGAGELFF.

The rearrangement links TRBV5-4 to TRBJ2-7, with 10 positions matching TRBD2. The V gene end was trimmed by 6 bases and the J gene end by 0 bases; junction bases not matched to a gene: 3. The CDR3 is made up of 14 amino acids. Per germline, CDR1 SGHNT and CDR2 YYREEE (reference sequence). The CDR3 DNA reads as TGTGCCAGCAACTCTAGCGGGAGCTCCTACGAGCAGTACTTC. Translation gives CASNSSGSSYEQYF. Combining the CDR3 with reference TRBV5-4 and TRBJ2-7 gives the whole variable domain ETGVTQSPTHLIKTRGQQVTLRCSSQSGHNTVSWYQQALGQGPQFIFQYYREEENGRGNFPPRFSGLQFPNYSSELNVNALELDDSALYLCASNSSGSSYEQYFGPGTRLTVT.

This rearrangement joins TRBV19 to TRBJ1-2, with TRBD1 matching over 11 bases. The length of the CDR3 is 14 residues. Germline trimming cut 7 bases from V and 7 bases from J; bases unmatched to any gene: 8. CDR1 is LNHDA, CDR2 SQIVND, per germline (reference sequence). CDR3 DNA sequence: TGTGCCAGTAAGGCGGACAGGGGGCAGCGTGGCTACACCTTC. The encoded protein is CASKADRGQRGYTF.

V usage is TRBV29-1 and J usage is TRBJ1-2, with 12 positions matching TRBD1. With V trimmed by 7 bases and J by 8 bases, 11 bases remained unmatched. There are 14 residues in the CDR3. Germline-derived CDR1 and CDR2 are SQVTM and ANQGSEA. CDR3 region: CSATSGQGAYGYTF. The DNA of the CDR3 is TGCAGCGCCACATCGGGACAGGGGGCGTACGGCTACACCTTC. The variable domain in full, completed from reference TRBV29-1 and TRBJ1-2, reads SAVISQKPSRDICQRGTSLTIQCQVDSQVTMMFWYRQQPGQSLTLIATANQGSEATYESGFVIDKFPISRPNLTFSTLTVSNMSPEDSSIYLCSATSGQGAYGYTFGSGTRLTVV.

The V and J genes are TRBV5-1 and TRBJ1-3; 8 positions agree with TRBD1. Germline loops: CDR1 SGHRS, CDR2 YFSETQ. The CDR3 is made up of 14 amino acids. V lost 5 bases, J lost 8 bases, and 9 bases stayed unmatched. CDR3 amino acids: CASRRTGTFDTIYF. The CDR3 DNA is TGCGCCAGCAGGCGGACAGGGACTTTCGACACCATATATTTT.

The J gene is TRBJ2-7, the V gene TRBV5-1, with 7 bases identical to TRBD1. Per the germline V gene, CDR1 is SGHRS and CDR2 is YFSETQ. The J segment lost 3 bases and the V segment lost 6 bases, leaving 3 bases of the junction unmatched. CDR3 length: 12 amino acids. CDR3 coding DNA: TGCGCCAGCAACCCAGGGGGCTACGAGCAGTACTTC. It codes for CASNPGGYEQYF. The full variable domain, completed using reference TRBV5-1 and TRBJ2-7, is KAGVTQTPRYLIKTRGQQVTLSCSPISGHRSVSWYQQTPGQGLQFLFEYFSETQRNKGNFPGRFSGRQFSNSRSEMNVSTLELGDSALYLCASNPGGYEQYFGPGTRLTVT.